The rows below give T cell receptor beta chains drawn from one sample of a study of cytomegalovirus exposure and HLA in healthy donors. Clones were sequenced by immunoSEQ multiplex PCR, and TCRdb holds only the in-frame ones, with some missing. The table records 100,000 to 150,000 clones, 77% of them present only once. Source material: PBMCs. These receptors originate from a woman aged 40-49 years in good health and CMV-seropositive. Each CDR3 is given with its conserved first and last residue. Each record gives: clone size, D gene, V gene, J gene, CDR3 DNA, CDR3 protein. A D gene is named only where the DNA matches it firmly. Clone size is shown for a subset of rows, as once, few, many or a class of expanded clone.

abundance: once
d_gene: TRBD2
v_gene: TRBV5-1
j_gene: TRBJ2-3
CDR3nt: TGCGCCAGCAGCTTTAGCTCGCGGGAGTGGAGAGATACGCAGTATTTT
CDR3aa: CASSFSSREWRDTQYF

abundance: NA
d_gene: NA
v_gene: TRBV5-4
j_gene: TRBJ1-6
CDR3nt: TGTGCCAGCAGCTTGGACGGGATAGCTAATAATTCACCCCTCCACTTT
CDR3aa: CASSLDGIANNSPLHF

abundance: NA
d_gene: NA
v_gene: TRBV28
j_gene: TRBJ2-3
CDR3nt: TGTGCCAGCACCCCCGGGGGTAGCACAGATACGCAGTATTTT
CDR3aa: CASTPGGSTDTQYF

abundance: NA
d_gene: TRBD2
v_gene: TRBV10-2
j_gene: TRBJ2-5
CDR3nt: TGCGCCAGCAGTGGGTTGGGTGAGACTAGCGGGCTCCAAGAGACCCAGTACTTC
CDR3aa: CASSGLGETSGLQETQYF

abundance: NA
d_gene: NA
v_gene: TRBV2
j_gene: TRBJ2-7
CDR3nt: TGTGCCAGCAGTGAAGGATGGACTTTACCCTACGAGCAGTACTTC
CDR3aa: CASSEGWTLPYEQYF

abundance: NA
d_gene: NA
v_gene: TRBV15
j_gene: TRBJ1-2
CDR3nt: TGTGCCACCAGCAGAGATCCTACAGGGTTTAGCTACACCTTC
CDR3aa: CATSRDPTGFSYTF

abundance: NA
d_gene: TRBD1
v_gene: TRBV5-4
j_gene: TRBJ2-7
CDR3nt: TGTGCCAGCACCACTATGGGGACCCGGGACAGGGACGAGCAGTACTTC
CDR3aa: CASTTMGTRDRDEQYF

abundance: NA
d_gene: TRBD1
v_gene: TRBV19
j_gene: TRBJ2-1
CDR3nt: TGTGCCAGTAGTATCGTGGGGACAGGGAACTGGTTGCAGTTCTTC
CDR3aa: CASSIVGTGNWLQFF

abundance: NA
d_gene: TRBD1
v_gene: TRBV30
j_gene: TRBJ1-5
CDR3nt: TGTGCCTGGAGAGGACAGGGCGGACAGCCCCAGCATTTT
CDR3aa: CAWRGQGGQPQHF

abundance: NA
d_gene: NA
v_gene: TRBV6-5
j_gene: TRBJ2-3
CDR3nt: TGTGCCAGCAGTTACTTTTATGCTACAGGGACAGATACGCAGTATTTT
CDR3aa: CASSYFYATGTDTQYF

abundance: few
d_gene: NA
v_gene: TRBV19
j_gene: TRBJ2-4
CDR3nt: TGTGCCAGTAGTAGGTCGGGAGCGACCCAAAACATTCAGTACTTC
CDR3aa: CASSRSGATQNIQYF

abundance: NA
d_gene: NA
v_gene: TRBV7-6
j_gene: TRBJ2-1
CDR3nt: TGTGCCAGCAGCTTAGACGGCTCCTACAATGAGCAGTTCTTC
CDR3aa: CASSLDGSYNEQFF

abundance: few
d_gene: TRBD1
v_gene: TRBV29-1
j_gene: TRBJ2-1
CDR3nt: TGCAGCGTTGAATCTACAGACAGGGGGTATGAGCAGTTCTTC
CDR3aa: CSVESTDRGYEQFF

abundance: NA
d_gene: TRBD2
v_gene: TRBV9
j_gene: TRBJ2-1
CDR3nt: TGTGCCAGCACCGAGACTAGCGCCCACAATGAGCAGTTCTTC
CDR3aa: CASTETSAHNEQFF

abundance: NA
d_gene: NA
v_gene: TRBV5-1
j_gene: TRBJ2-1
CDR3nt: TGCGCCAGCGCCTCGCGGGCGAGCTCCTACAATGAGCAGTTCTTC
CDR3aa: CASASRASSYNEQFF

abundance: NA
d_gene: NA
v_gene: TRBV4-1
j_gene: TRBJ1-2
CDR3nt: TGCGCCAGCAGCCATCGGGACATTAGAGGCTACACCTTC
CDR3aa: CASSHRDIRGYTF

abundance: NA
d_gene: TRBD2
v_gene: TRBV7-2
j_gene: TRBJ2-1
CDR3nt: TGTGCCAGCAGCTTAGTGTCGGGAGGGGGCTACAATGAGCAGTTCTTC
CDR3aa: CASSLVSGGGYNEQFF

abundance: NA
d_gene: TRBD2
v_gene: TRBV9
j_gene: TRBJ2-7
CDR3nt: TGTGCCAACAGCGTAGGAGCTAGCGGCTACGAGCAGTACTTC
CDR3aa: CANSVGASGYEQYF

abundance: NA
d_gene: NA
v_gene: TRBV9
j_gene: TRBJ2-7
CDR3nt: TGTGCCAGCAGCGTAGCTAGCGTAAACTACGAGCAGTACTTC
CDR3aa: CASSVASVNYEQYF

abundance: NA
d_gene: NA
v_gene: TRBV2
j_gene: TRBJ2-2
CDR3nt: TGTGCCAGCAGTGTACAGGGAACCGGGGAGCTGTTTTTT
CDR3aa: CASSVQGTGELFF

abundance: NA
d_gene: TRBD1
v_gene: TRBV15
j_gene: TRBJ2-7
CDR3nt: TGTGCCACCAGCAGAGGGACAGGGGGCTATAACGAGCAGTACTTC
CDR3aa: CATSRGTGGYNEQYF

abundance: NA
d_gene: TRBD2
v_gene: TRBV6-6
j_gene: TRBJ2-2
CDR3nt: TGTGCCATCGCCGGGACTAGCGCAGGCGGGGAGCTGTTTTTT
CDR3aa: CAIAGTSAGGELFF

abundance: NA
d_gene: TRBD2
v_gene: TRBV4-2
j_gene: TRBJ2-3
CDR3nt: TGTGCCAGCAGCCAAATTAGGGGGGGACTAGCGACCGGTAGAGATACGCAGTATTTT
CDR3aa: CASSQIRGGLATGRDTQYF

abundance: NA
d_gene: TRBD1
v_gene: TRBV9
j_gene: TRBJ2-7
CDR3nt: TGTGCCAGCAGCGGCCAGGACAGGGGTAGGCCCTACGAGCAGTACTTC
CDR3aa: CASSGQDRGRPYEQYF

abundance: once
d_gene: NA
v_gene: TRBV10-2
j_gene: TRBJ2-7
CDR3nt: TGCGCCAGCACACGCGGATACCCCTCCTACGAGCAGTACTTC
CDR3aa: CASTRGYPSYEQYF

abundance: few
d_gene: TRBD2
v_gene: TRBV11-2
j_gene: TRBJ2-1
CDR3nt: TGTGCCAGCAGCGTAGGCGTGCTCCGGACTAGCGGGAGCGGGCAGTTCTTC
CDR3aa: CASSVGVLRTSGSGQFF

abundance: NA
d_gene: TRBD1
v_gene: TRBV7-7
j_gene: TRBJ2-2
CDR3nt: TGTGCTAGCAGCTTCTCGACCGGGACAGGGATCACCGGGGAGCTGTTTTTT
CDR3aa: CASSFSTGTGITGELFF

abundance: few
d_gene: TRBD1
v_gene: TRBV19
j_gene: TRBJ1-1
CDR3nt: TGTGCCAGTCAGGGGACAGGGGGCACTGAAGCTTTCTTT
CDR3aa: CASQGTGGTEAFF

abundance: NA
d_gene: TRBD1
v_gene: TRBV4-1
j_gene: TRBJ1-5
CDR3nt: TGCGCCAGCAGCCGAGAGGGGACAGATAGCAATCAGCCCCAGCATTTT
CDR3aa: CASSREGTDSNQPQHF

abundance: NA
d_gene: NA
v_gene: TRBV19
j_gene: TRBJ2-1
CDR3nt: TGTGCCAGTAGTATTGATAGGGGCAGGAATGAGCAGTTCTTC
CDR3aa: CASSIDRGRNEQFF

abundance: once
d_gene: NA
v_gene: TRBV18
j_gene: TRBJ2-3
CDR3nt: TGTGCCAGCTCACCCCCCCAGACAGATACGCAGTATTTT
CDR3aa: CASSPPQTDTQYF

abundance: few
d_gene: NA
v_gene: TRBV5-1
j_gene: TRBJ1-1
CDR3nt: TGCGCCAGCAGCTCCCGCGCCGGAGCGAACACTGAAGCTTTCTTT
CDR3aa: CASSSRAGANTEAFF

abundance: NA
d_gene: TRBD1
v_gene: TRBV19
j_gene: TRBJ2-5
CDR3nt: TGTGCCAGTAGTAGCAGACAGGGAAAGGGGTGGGAGACCCAGTACTTC
CDR3aa: CASSSRQGKGWETQYF

abundance: NA
d_gene: NA
v_gene: TRBV18
j_gene: TRBJ1-5
CDR3nt: TGTGCCAGCTCACCATTGACAGAGAGCAATCAGCCCCAGCATTTT
CDR3aa: CASSPLTESNQPQHF

abundance: NA
d_gene: NA
v_gene: TRBV29-1
j_gene: TRBJ2-7
CDR3nt: TGCAGCGTTGGCCAGAACGAGCAGTACTTC
CDR3aa: CSVGQNEQYF

abundance: once
d_gene: TRBD1
v_gene: TRBV7-8
j_gene: TRBJ1-1
CDR3nt: TGTGCCAGCAGCCCTCTGCATCGACAGGGCACACTGAACACTGAAGCTTTCTTT
CDR3aa: CASSPLHRQGTLNTEAFF

abundance: NA
d_gene: NA
v_gene: TRBV21-1
j_gene: TRBJ2-7
CDR3nt: TGTGCCAGCAGCAAACGGGACAGGGTCCAAAAGGGCGAGCAGTACTTC
CDR3aa: CASSKRDRVQKGEQYF

abundance: NA
d_gene: TRBD1
v_gene: TRBV30
j_gene: TRBJ1-4
CDR3nt: TGTGCCTCCACCGGGACAGGGTGGGATAAACTGTTTTTT
CDR3aa: CASTGTGWDKLFF

abundance: few
d_gene: TRBD2
v_gene: TRBV5-1
j_gene: TRBJ2-1
CDR3nt: TGCGCCAGCAGCTCCGGGACTAGCGGATACAATGAGCAGTTCTTC
CDR3aa: CASSSGTSGYNEQFF

abundance: NA
d_gene: TRBD2
v_gene: TRBV7-9
j_gene: TRBJ2-3
CDR3nt: TGTGCCAGCAGCTTCCCTAGCGGGAGGGCCTCAGATACGCAGTATTTT
CDR3aa: CASSFPSGRASDTQYF

abundance: few
d_gene: TRBD1
v_gene: TRBV2
j_gene: TRBJ2-7
CDR3nt: TGTGCCAGCACCGTACAGGGGGCGCCGGACGAGCAGTACTTC
CDR3aa: CASTVQGAPDEQYF

abundance: NA
d_gene: NA
v_gene: TRBV19
j_gene: TRBJ1-1
CDR3nt: TGTGCCAGTAGTATCGGGGGTGAAGCTTTCTTT
CDR3aa: CASSIGGEAFF

abundance: NA
d_gene: TRBD2
v_gene: TRBV7-3
j_gene: TRBJ2-1
CDR3nt: TGTGCCAGCAGGAGGACTAGCGGGAGTGGGGCCTACAATGAGCAGTTCTTC
CDR3aa: CASRRTSGSGAYNEQFF

abundance: NA
d_gene: NA
v_gene: TRBV28
j_gene: TRBJ2-1
CDR3nt: TGTGCCAGCCTAAGGGGGCCCAGCGGGAGAAATGAGCAGTTCTTC
CDR3aa: CASLRGPSGRNEQFF

abundance: NA
d_gene: TRBD2
v_gene: TRBV30
j_gene: TRBJ2-1
CDR3nt: TGTGCCTGGAGTGTATCAGCGGGGGGTGAGCAGTTCTTC
CDR3aa: CAWSVSAGGEQFF

abundance: NA
d_gene: NA
v_gene: TRBV6-5
j_gene: TRBJ2-1
CDR3nt: TGTGCCAGCAGTTGGCACAGGGATCCCTACAATGAGCAGTTCTTC
CDR3aa: CASSWHRDPYNEQFF

abundance: NA
d_gene: NA
v_gene: TRBV5-4
j_gene: TRBJ2-1
CDR3nt: TGTGCCAGCAGCGCGGGACGCCGGCAGTTCTTC
CDR3aa: CASSAGRRQFF

abundance: NA
d_gene: NA
v_gene: TRBV6-5
j_gene: TRBJ2-7
CDR3nt: TGTGCCAGCAGTGGACACGCACGGTCCTACGAGCAGTACTTC
CDR3aa: CASSGHARSYEQYF

abundance: NA
d_gene: NA
v_gene: TRBV6-1
j_gene: TRBJ1-1
CDR3nt: TGTGCCAGCAGTGTAGGGGGAAGGGCCACTGAAGCTTTCTTT
CDR3aa: CASSVGGRATEAFF

abundance: NA
d_gene: TRBD2
v_gene: TRBV30
j_gene: TRBJ2-7
CDR3nt: TGTGCCCTCAATTCTGGGCCTAGCGGGTTCAGCGAGCAGTACTTC
CDR3aa: CALNSGPSGFSEQYF

abundance: NA
d_gene: NA
v_gene: TRBV6-1
j_gene: TRBJ2-1
CDR3nt: TGTGCCAGCAGAGAAACGGGACTGTCCTACAATGAGCAGTTCTTC
CDR3aa: CASRETGLSYNEQFF

abundance: NA
d_gene: NA
v_gene: TRBV5-1
j_gene: TRBJ1-3
CDR3nt: TGCGCCAGCAGCCGGACGGGAATCTCTGGAAACACCATATATTTT
CDR3aa: CASSRTGISGNTIYF